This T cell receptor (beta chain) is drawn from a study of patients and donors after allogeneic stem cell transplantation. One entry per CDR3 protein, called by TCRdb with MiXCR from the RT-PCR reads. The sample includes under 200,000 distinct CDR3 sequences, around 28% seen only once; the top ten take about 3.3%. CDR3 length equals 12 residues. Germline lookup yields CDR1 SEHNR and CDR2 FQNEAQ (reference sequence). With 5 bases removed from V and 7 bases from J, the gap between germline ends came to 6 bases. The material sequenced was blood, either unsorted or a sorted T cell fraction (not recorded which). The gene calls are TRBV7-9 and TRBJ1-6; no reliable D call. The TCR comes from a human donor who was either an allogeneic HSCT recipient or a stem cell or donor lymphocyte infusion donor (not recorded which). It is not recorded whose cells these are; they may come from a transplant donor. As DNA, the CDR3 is TGTGCCAGCAGCCCAGAGAATTCACCCCTCCACTTT. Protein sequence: CASSPENSPLHF.